These 30 T cell receptor beta chains came from one sample sequenced in a study of neurological immune-mediated disorders. Using its own MiXCR run on the 5' RACE reads, TCRdb lists one record per CDR3 protein. Here the sample spans about 95,000 distinct CDR3 sequences, roughly 4% being singletons. Sequences were obtained from PBMCs. These receptors originate from a woman younger than 35 with multiple sclerosis.

As to this clonotype: A much bigger clone sits one base away, suggesting this may be a read error. This chain uses TRBV10-3 with TRBJ1-5; D uncertain. V lost 6 bases, J lost 2 bases, and 11 bases lay in between. Germline V gene sequence: CDR1 ENHRY, CDR2 SYGVKD. The CDR3 has 14 residues. This CDR3 reads CAIRDPWGNQPQHF. In DNA form, the CDR3 reads TGTGCCATCAGGGACCCATGGGGCAATCAGCCCCAGCATTTT.

At least ten counts were recorded for this clonotype. V and J are TRBV12-3 or TRBV12-4 and TRBJ1-5; possibly TRBD1 for D (5 bases). The CDR3 length is 17 residues. Trimming cost V 4 bases and J 6 bases, with 22 bases left between them. The CDR3 nucleotides read TGTGCCAGCAGTTCGGCCCTGGGGCTAGGGGTCAGTCAGCCCCAGCATTTT. This gives the protein CASSSALGLGVSQPQHF.

Ten or more counts support this clonotype. The chain recombines TRBV7-9 with TRBJ1-1; D unresolved. This CDR3 spans 15 amino acids. Trimming stripped 0 bases from V and 4 bases from J, with 12 bases between. Germline V CDR1 and CDR2: SEHNR, FQNEAQ (reference sequence). The chain's CDR3 is CASSLALSGGTEAFF. In DNA form, the CDR3 reads TGTGCCAGCAGCTTAGCGCTGTCCGGTGGCACTGAAGCTTTCTTT.

The J gene is TRBJ1-6, the V gene TRBV11-2; D not resolved. Per the germline V gene, CDR1 is SGHAT and CDR2 is FQNNGV. The V gene lost 3 bases and the J gene lost 11 bases, with 8 bases spanning the gap. The CDR3 loop spans 12 amino acids. This CDR3 is CASSLISPPLHF. Here the CDR3 DNA reads TGTGCCAGCAGCTTGATCTCTCCACCCCTCCACTTT.

This clonotype was counted a few times. This chain links TRBV18 with TRBJ1-2, with TRBD1 as a possible D gene (5 bases). This CDR3 contains 13 residues. Trimming cost V 6 bases and J 5 bases, with 13 bases left between them. Germline CDR1 is KGHSH and CDR2 is LQKENI. CDR3: CASSPGGMYGYTF. The CDR3 nucleotides are TGTGCCAGCTCCCCGGGGGGGATGTATGGCTACACCTTC.

This clonotype was counted many times. The rearrangement links TRBV5-1 to TRBJ2-5, with 9 bases aligning to TRBD1. The length of the CDR3 is 14 residues. Unmatched junction bases numbered 2, after V lost 3 bases and J lost 2 bases. Germline V gene sequence: CDR1 SGHRS, CDR2 YFSETQ. In DNA, the CDR3 is TGCGCCAGCAGCTCCGGACAGGGGCAAGAGACCCAGTACTTC. Translating it yields CASSSGQGQETQYF.

This clonotype was seen at least ten times. V usage is TRBV20-1 and J usage is TRBJ1-2, with D hard to call. There are 13 residues in the CDR3. Trimming removed 3 bases from V and 5 bases from J, with 13 bases in between. CDR1 and CDR2 (germline): DFQATT, SNEGSKA (reference sequence). This chain's CDR3 is CSASLSEGYGYTF. The CDR3 DNA sequence: TGCAGTGCTAGTCTGTCGGAGGGATATGGCTACACCTTC.

This clonotype appeared many times. The chain combines TRBV7-8 with TRBJ2-3; 9 bases line up with TRBD1. The CDR3 extends over 14 amino acids. Germline-derived CDR1 and CDR2 are SGHVS and FQNEAQ. V gave up 4 bases and J gave up 1 base; unmatched junction bases: 0. CDR3 sequence: CASSWDRGTDTQYF. The CDR3 DNA reads TGTGCCAGCAGCTGGGACAGGGGCACAGATACGCAGTATTTT.

The CDR3 protein is CASSIRAGGEDTQYF. CDR3 nucleotides: TGTGCCAGTAGTATCCGGGCGGGAGGGGAAGATACGCAGTATTTT. The chain recombines TRBV19 with TRBJ2-3, with TRBD2 matching 9 bases. This CDR3 spans 15 amino acids. Losses at the gene ends were 3 bases for V and 5 bases for J; bases not matched to a gene: 6. The V gene's germline CDR1 is LNHDA and CDR2 SQIVND (reference sequence). The full variable domain, rest sourced from reference TRBV19 and TRBJ2-3, is DGGITQSPKYLFRKEGQNVTLSCEQNLNHDAMYWYRQDPGQGLRLIYYSQIVNDFQKGDIAEGYSVSREKKESFPLTVTSAQKNPTAFYLCASSIRAGGEDTQYFGPGTRLTVL.

This clonotype was recorded many times. The chain carries TRBV5-1 and TRBJ2-7; D gene ambiguous. Trimming took off 5 bases at V and 3 bases at J, with 12 bases between the two ends. Germline V lookup: CDR1 SGHRS, CDR2 YFSETQ. This CDR3 comprises 13 residues. The CDR3 DNA follows: TGCGCCAGCAGACGGCAGGAAATCTACGAGCAGTACTTC. This codes for CASRRQEIYEQYF. Filled out from reference TRBV5-1 and TRBJ2-7, the complete variable domain reads KAGVTQTPRYLIKTRGQQVTLSCSPISGHRSVSWYQQTPGQGLQFLFEYFSETQRNKGNFPGRFSGRQFSNSRSEMNVSTLELGDSALYLCASRRQEIYEQYFGPGTRLTVT.

This clonotype was detected many times. The rearrangement links TRBV20-1 to TRBJ2-1; TRBD2 matches at 12 bases. After removal of 4 bases from V and 8 bases from J, the junction contained 6 bases not matched to a gene. CDR3 length: 14 amino acids. Per germline, CDR1 DFQATT and CDR2 SNEGSKA (reference sequence). CDR3 sequence: CSAITSGGFDEQFF. In DNA form, the CDR3 reads TGCAGTGCTATTACTAGCGGGGGGTTCGATGAGCAGTTCTTC.

This clonotype has a count of ten or more. CDR3 region: CSARGLGHNEQFF. The DNA of the CDR3 is TGCAGTGCTAGAGGGTTGGGGCACAATGAGCAGTTCTTC. The V and J genes are TRBV20-1 and TRBJ2-1; D possibly corresponds to TRBD1 (5 bases). V lost 1 base, J lost 5 bases, and 9 bases lay in between. This CDR3 is built from 13 residues. CDR1 is DFQATT, CDR2 SNEGSKA, per germline (reference sequence).

This clonotype was counted at least ten times. The V gene is TRBV20-1, the J gene TRBJ2-1, with D tentatively TRBD2 (6 bases). This CDR3 contains 13 residues. In germline, CDR1 is DFQATT, CDR2 SNEGSKA (reference sequence). The germline V and J ends were trimmed by 5 bases and 4 bases, with 12 bases remaining between them. CDR3 in DNA: TGCAGTGCTCCCGGGGCGGGGTACAATGAGCAGTTCTTC. Protein sequence: CSAPGAGYNEQFF.

This clonotype was seen more than once but under ten times. At one end the junction does not follow the germline gene, possibly because of a read error. As DNA, the CDR3 is TGCAGTGATAGAGAGGGACCCCCTACGAGGTACTTC. Its protein product is CSDREGPPTRYF. The chain couples TRBV20-1 to TRBJ2-5; D tentatively reads TRBD1 or TRBD2 (5 bases each). The CDR3 runs to 12 residues. Germline lookup yields CDR1 DFQATT and CDR2 SNEGSKA (reference sequence).

This clonotype was detected ten times or more. The V call is TRBV28, the J call TRBJ2-1; D is possibly TRBD1 (5 bases). CDR1 is MDHEN and CDR2 is SYDVKM in the germline V gene. The CDR3 is made up of 14 amino acids. The V end lost 4 bases, the J end lost 9 bases, and 16 bases lay between the germline ends. CDR3 bases: TGTGCCAGCAGTTACCCCCTACAGGATCGTGAGCAGTTCTTC. This gives the protein CASSYPLQDREQFF.

In this sample, this clonotype turned up a few times. This may stem from a read error, because a much larger clone lies one nucleotide away. The chain uses TRBV15 and TRBJ2-3; 13 positions match TRBD2. Germline CDR1 is LNHNV and CDR2 is YYDKDF (reference sequence). The CDR3 length is 17 residues. The V and J ends lost 3 bases and 9 bases, in that order; junction bases with no gene match: 12. CDR3 DNA: TGTGCCACCAGCAGGCAAAGTCCCGGGACTAGCGGGACCACGCAGTATTTT. Its translation: CATSRQSPGTSGTTQYF.

This clonotype was counted many times. CDR3 sequence reads: CAINSEGRITDTQYF. The CDR3 DNA reads TGTGCCATCAACTCGGAGGGGAGAATCACAGATACGCAGTATTTT. V is TRBV10-3 and J is TRBJ2-3; maybe TRBD2 (6 bases). The V end was cut by 7 bases, the J end by 2 bases, with 16 bases between. Per the germline V gene, CDR1 is ENHRY and CDR2 is SYGVKD. The CDR3 has 15 amino acids.

This clonotype was found many times. The junction and the germline gene differ at one end; a read error may be behind it. The genes are TRBV7-9 and TRBJ2-4; D is uncertain. The CDR3 contains 12 residues. Germline CDR1 is SEHNR and CDR2 is FQNEAQ (reference sequence). This CDR3 is CASSFGYSIWHF. The CDR3 DNA follows: TGTGCCAGCAGCTTTGGTTATTCTATCTGGCACTTC.

This clonotype was seen only a few times. This rearrangement joins TRBV20-1 to TRBJ2-7; D gene unclear. The CDR3 runs to 14 residues. The ends were cut back, 0 bases at V and 2 bases at J, with 11 bases in the middle. Germline V lookup: CDR1 DFQATT, CDR2 SNEGSKA (reference sequence). The CDR3 sequence is CSAREDLFPYEQYF. DNA for the CDR3: TGCAGTGCTAGAGAGGATCTTTTCCCCTACGAGCAGTACTTC.

This clonotype was observed at least ten times. This rearrangement joins TRBV6-6 to TRBJ2-2; D might be TRBD1 (5 bases). V was cut by 7 bases and J by 1 base, with 10 bases left in between. The CDR3 runs 14 residues. From germline, CDR1 is MNHNY and CDR2 SVGAGI (reference sequence). CDR3 nucleotide sequence: TGTGCCAGCATTGCCACAGGGAACACCGGGGAGCTGTTTTTT. It translates to CASIATGNTGELFF.

This clonotype was found a few times. A much larger clone differs by one base, so this may be a read error. The V call is TRBV4-1, the J call TRBJ2-5; the D gene could be TRBD1 or TRBD2 (5 bases each). Germline CDR1 and CDR2: MGHRA and YSYEKL. V lost 4 bases, J lost 3 bases, and 18 bases lay in between. The CDR3 runs to 16 residues. In DNA, the CDR3 is TGCGCCAGCAGCCCGAACCAGGGACCGATGAAAGAGACCCAGTACTTC. This gives the protein CASSPNQGPMKETQYF.

This clonotype was recorded at least ten times. The V gene is TRBV9, the J gene TRBJ1-1; D might be TRBD1 (5 bases). The CDR3 covers 13 residues. CDR1 SGDLS and CDR2 YYNGEE come from the germline V gene. V was cut by 1 base and J by 5 bases, with 9 bases left in between. In DNA, the CDR3 is TGTGCCAGCAGCGTACAGGGAGGGACTGAAGCTTTCTTT. It is translated as CASSVQGGTEAFF. Filled out from reference TRBV9 and TRBJ1-1, the complete variable domain reads DSGVTQTPKHLITATGQRVTLRCSPRSGDLSVYWYQQSLDQGLQFLIQYYNGEERAKGNILERFSAQQFPDLHSELNLSSLELGDSALYFCASSVQGGTEAFFGQGTRLTVV.

A word on this clonotype: One end of the junction does not line up with germline, which may come from a read error. This chain links TRBV6-5 with TRBJ1-6; no clear D gene. This CDR3 contains 13 residues. Germline V CDR1 and CDR2: MNHEY, SVGAGI. CDR3 sequence reads: CASSYWRGSTLNF. CDR3 in DNA: TGTGCCAGCAGTTACTGGCGGGGATCAACCCTCAACTTT.

This clonotype was counted at least ten times. The chain has TRBV5-1 and TRBJ1-2; 11 bases are a match to TRBD1. V lost 4 bases, J lost 3 bases, and 8 bases stayed unmatched. CDR1 is SGHRS and CDR2 is YFSETQ in the germline V gene. The CDR3 consists of 16 residues. CDR3 residues: CASSRQGQGGDYGYTF. The CDR3 nucleotides are TGCGCCAGCAGCCGACAGGGACAGGGGGGAGACTATGGCTACACCTTC.

The table lists this clonotype with many counts. The gene calls are TRBV7-2 and TRBJ2-1, with 9 bases aligning to TRBD2. J was trimmed by 1 base and V by 4 bases; bases with no gene match: 8. CDR1 is SGHTA and CDR2 is FQGNSA in the germline V gene. The CDR3 spans 17 residues. The CDR3, as DNA: TGTGCCAGCAGCTCAAATAGCGGGAGTTTATCCTACAATGAGCAGTTCTTC. It encodes CASSSNSGSLSYNEQFF.

Concerning this clonotype: This may stem from a read error, because a much larger clone lies one nucleotide away. The chain is built from TRBV20-1 and TRBJ1-3, with D possibly matching TRBD1 (5 bases). From germline, CDR1 is DFQATT and CDR2 SNEGSKA (reference sequence). V shed 3 bases and J shed 10 bases, with 25 bases lying between them. The CDR3 runs to 16 residues. CDR3 loop: CSASGLRDLGGKTIYF. The DNA for the CDR3 is TGCAGTGCTAGCGGACTCAGGGACCTGGGTGGTAAAACCATATATTTT.

This clonotype occurred a few times. The V gene is TRBV20-1, the J gene TRBJ2-7, with 7 positions matching TRBD1. The V segment lost 5 bases and the J segment 2 bases; nucleotides outside the gene matches: 6. This CDR3 comprises 13 residues. Germline V gene lookup returns CDR1 DFQATT and CDR2 SNEGSKA (reference sequence). For the CDR3, the DNA is TGCAGTGCTCACAACAGGGGAACCTACGAGCAGTACTTC. It translates to CSAHNRGTYEQYF.

This clonotype was counted at least ten times. The genes are TRBV13 and TRBJ2-1; possible D gene TRBD2, 6 bases. The CDR3 length is 12 residues. Germline V lookup: CDR1 PRHDT, CDR2 FYEKMQ (reference sequence). The V gene lost 5 bases and the J gene lost 8 bases, with 10 bases spanning the gap. CDR3 in DNA: TGTGCCAGCAGCCGGAGGAGGGATGAGCAGTTCTTC. Amino acids: CASSRRRDEQFF.

This clonotype was observed at least ten times. The chain is built from TRBV7-6 and TRBJ2-1; TRBD2 aligns across 12 bases. With V trimmed by 0 bases and J by 4 bases, 13 bases remained unmatched. This CDR3 comprises 20 residues. Looked up from germline, CDR1 is SGHVS and CDR2 is FNYEAQ. This CDR3 is CASSLASGLAGPTLYNEQFF. CDR3 in DNA: TGTGCCAGCAGCTTAGCTTCGGGACTAGCGGGCCCAACCTTGTACAATGAGCAGTTCTTC.

At least ten counts were recorded for this clonotype. The chain is built from TRBV28 and TRBJ2-3; D gene uncertain. The ends were cut back, 6 bases at V and 5 bases at J, with 15 bases in the middle. The CDR3 runs to 14 residues. CDR1 is MDHEN and CDR2 is SYDVKM in the germline V gene. CDR3 sequence: CASRLRRFVDTQYF. In nucleotides, the CDR3 is TGTGCCAGCAGGCTAAGACGGTTTGTAGATACGCAGTATTTT. Filled out from reference TRBV28 and TRBJ2-3, the complete variable domain reads DVKVTQSSRYLVKRTGEKVFLECVQDMDHENMFWYRQDPGLGLRLIYFSYDVKMKEKGDIPEGYSVSREKKERFSLILESASTNQTSMYLCASRLRRFVDTQYFGPGTRLTVL.